This TCR beta chain was obtained from a study of blood T cells in healthy people across ages. A J-beta primer mix and a sample-barcoded 5' primer were used in a second PCR of about 7 to 12 cycles. Each CDR3 protein gets one entry after TCRdb re-called the 5' RACE reads with MiXCR. The sample shows under 1 million distinct CDR3 sequences, roughly 44% of them seen only once. The CDR3 is 19 residues long. Germline CDR1 and CDR2: SGDLS and YYNGEE. With 2 bases clipped from V and 4 bases from J, the junction kept 17 bases outside the gene matches. The chain uses TRBV9 and TRBJ2-3, with 9 bases aligning to TRBD2. The sequence came from a man aged 55 to 69 in good health. The material sequenced was blood. Here the CDR3 DNA reads TGTGCCAGCAGCGTCGGCCCGGGCGCGGGAGGGGAGTATGCAGATACGCAGTATTTT. Translating gives CASSVGPGAGGEYADTQYF.